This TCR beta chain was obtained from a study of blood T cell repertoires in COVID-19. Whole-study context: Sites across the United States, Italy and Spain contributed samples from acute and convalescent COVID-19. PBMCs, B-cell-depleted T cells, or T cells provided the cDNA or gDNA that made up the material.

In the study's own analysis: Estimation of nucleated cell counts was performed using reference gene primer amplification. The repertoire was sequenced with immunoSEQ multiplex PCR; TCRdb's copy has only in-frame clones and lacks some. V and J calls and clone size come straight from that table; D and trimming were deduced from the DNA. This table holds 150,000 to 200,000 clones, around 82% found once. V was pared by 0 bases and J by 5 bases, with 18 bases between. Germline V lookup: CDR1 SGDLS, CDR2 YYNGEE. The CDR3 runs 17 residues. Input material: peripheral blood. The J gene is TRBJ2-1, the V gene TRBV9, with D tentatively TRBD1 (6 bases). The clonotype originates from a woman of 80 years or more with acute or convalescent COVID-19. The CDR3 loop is CASSVALGAGADNEQFF. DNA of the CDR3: TGTGCCAGCAGCGTAGCTCTTGGGGCAGGGGCGGACAATGAGCAGTTCTTC.